The sequence of this TCR beta chain was determined in a study of shared clonotypes between healthy human individuals. Libraries were prepared by immunoSEQ multiplex PCR; TCRdb keeps only in-frame clonotypes and omits some of them. The repertoire holds about 2 million clones, with 90% to 95% as singletons. This clonotype was sampled from a man aged 18 to 29 in good health. Sequenced: naive CD4+ T cells sorted from blood. The subset is: CD45RA+ positively selected.

The CDR3 is CASSAEGGANVLTF. CDR3 in DNA: TGCGCCAGCAGCGCGGAGGGTGGGGCCAACGTCCTGACTTTC. The rearrangement joins TRBV5-1 to TRBJ2-6; a weak D match, TRBD2 (6 bases). The CDR3 totals 14 residues. CDR1 is SGHRS and CDR2 is YFSETQ in the germline V gene. Trimming cost V 4 bases and J 3 bases, with 8 bases left between them.